This entry is about one T cell receptor (beta chain). What it binds is not known. Preparing the TCRbeta library involved the use of unique molecular identifiers. From the PCR reads, TCRdb called clonotypes with MiXCR, one entry per CDR3 protein. Of under 100,000 distinct CDR3 sequences listed, about 16% are singletons. This sample is drawn from a study of T-cell reconstitution after alpha-beta-depleted transplantation in children. Study-wide findings and caveats: T-cell counts and diversity at one year following transplant were attributed mainly to newly produced T cells.

Trimming stripped 7 bases from V and 5 bases from J, with 17 bases between. This CDR3 has 14 residues. The sequence derives from a male patient aged 2-9 years who had a stem cell transplant for acute lymphoblastic leukemia, so the T cells may come from the graft donor. The source was PBMCs, mostly from graft donor cells, collected 180 days after TCRalphabeta/CD19-depleted stem cell transplant. The V gene is TRBV12-3 or TRBV12-4, the J gene TRBJ2-5; D could derive from TRBD1 or TRBD2 (5 bases each). CDR3: CASIGAEQGETQYF. CDR3 sequence (DNA): TGTGCCAGCATCGGGGCCGAACAAGGGGAGACCCAGTACTTC.